This T cell receptor (beta chain) was identified in a study of regulatory T cells in long-lasting Graves disease. Regarding time point: newly diagnosed GD, antithyroid drugs for less than 3 months. RNA extracted from PBMCs served as the sequencing template. The authors built TCR beta libraries using iRepertoire HTBI primers and Arm-PCR of CDR3 regions. TCRdb independently ran MiXCR on the multiplex PCR reads; one entry per CDR3 protein. The profile shows 360,000 or so distinct CDR3 sequences, 15% to 20% of them singletons. Per germline, CDR1 MNHEY and CDR2 SVGAGI. Trimming shortened V by 1 base and J by 7 bases, and 11 bases separated the two germline ends. The CDR3 totals 13 residues. These records were also assigned to another study, of T cells in Graves' hyperthyroidism and ophthalmopathy. Turning to that study: Hyperthyroidism was newly diagnosed in patients aged 18 to 65 (duration under 2 months).

Here the sequenced sample was peripheral blood mononuclear cells (PBMCs), taken at new diagnosis, from a patient treated with antithyroid drugs. The TCR sequence derives from a woman aged 18-29 years with Graves disease. The chain carries TRBV6-5 and TRBJ2-7, with D unresolved. CDR3 in amino acids: CASSYLESGEQYF. The CDR3 DNA reads TGTGCCAGCAGTTACTTGGAGTCCGGGGAGCAGTACTTC.